This entry concerns a single T cell receptor (beta chain). Antigen: not known. The sample originates from a study of cytomegalovirus exposure and HLA in healthy donors. Study overall: Of all 400 or so donors who were genotyped, 75% to 90% belonged to the Caucasian-associated ancestry cluster.

V shed 5 bases and J 3 bases; nucleotides not matched to a gene: 6. The germline CDR1 and CDR2 sequences are SGHTA and FQGNSA. The CDR3 contains 14 residues. Use of 60 Vbeta and 13 Jbeta primers characterized the PCR. The data were produced by immunoSEQ multiplex PCR, yet TCRdb's version contains in-frame clones alone and is incomplete. This sample has about 150,000 clones, with about four fifths found just once. Study-wide results and limits: It is likely that the observed cluster of highly shared sequence variants was a sequencing artifact. The HLA-A and HLA-B alleles of most subjects were reportedly predicted accurately from TCR beta sequences.

All donors participated as healthy donors of bone marrow. The specimen sequenced was PBMCs. The chain is built from TRBV7-2 and TRBJ2-5; 7 bases map to TRBD2. The receptor's source is a man aged 18 to 30 in good health and CMV-seronegative. The CDR3 DNA is TGTGCCAGCAGCCCGGGACTATCGGAAGAGACCCAGTACTTC. It translates to CASSPGLSEETQYF. Combining the CDR3 with reference TRBV7-2 and TRBJ2-5 gives the whole variable domain GAGVSQSPSNKVTEKGKDVELRCDPISGHTALYWYRQSLGQGLEFLIYFQGNSAPDKSGLPSDRFSAERTGGSVSTLTIQRTQQEDSAVYLCASSPGLSEETQYFGPGTRLLVL.